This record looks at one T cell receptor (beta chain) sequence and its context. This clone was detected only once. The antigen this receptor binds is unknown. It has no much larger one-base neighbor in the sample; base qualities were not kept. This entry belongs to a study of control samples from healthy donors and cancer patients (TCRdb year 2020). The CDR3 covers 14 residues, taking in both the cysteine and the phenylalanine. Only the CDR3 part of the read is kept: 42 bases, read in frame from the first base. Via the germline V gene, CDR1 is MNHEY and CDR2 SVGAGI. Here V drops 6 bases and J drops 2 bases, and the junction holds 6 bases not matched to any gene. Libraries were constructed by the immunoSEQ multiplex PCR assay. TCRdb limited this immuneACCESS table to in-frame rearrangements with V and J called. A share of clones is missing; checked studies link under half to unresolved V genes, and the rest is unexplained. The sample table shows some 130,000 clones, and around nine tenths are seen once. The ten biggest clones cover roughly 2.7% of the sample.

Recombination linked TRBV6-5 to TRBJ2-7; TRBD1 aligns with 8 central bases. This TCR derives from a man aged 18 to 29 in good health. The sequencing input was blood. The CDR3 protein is CASSRQGYAYEQYF. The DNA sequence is TGTGCCAGCAGCCGACAGGGGTACGCCTACGAGCAGTACTTC.